These T cell receptor beta chains were read from a single sample in a study of blood T cell repertoires in COVID-19. The table came from immunoSEQ multiplex PCR; TCRdb's copy has only in-frame clones and leaves some out. The sample includes about 100,000 clones, about 85% of them seen just once. The sample consisted of peripheral blood. Receptors originate from a man aged 50-60 years with active COVID-19. The CDR3 runs from the conserved cysteine through the conserved F or W. A D gene is named only where the DNA matches it firmly. Where a row states a size, it is once, few, many or the class of an expanded clone; other rows omit it.

cdr3_aa: CSVERAFF
cdr3_nt: TGCAGCGTTGAGAGAGCTTTCTTT
v_call: TRBV29-1
clone_size: NA
d_call: NA
j_call: TRBJ1-1

cdr3_aa: CASSSGGDLSYEQYF
cdr3_nt: TGTGCCAGTTCTAGCGGGGGAGACCTCTCCTACGAGCAGTACTTC
v_call: TRBV2
clone_size: once
d_call: TRBD2
j_call: TRBJ2-7

cdr3_aa: CASSPVQQSTDTQYF
cdr3_nt: TGTGCCAGCTCACCAGTCCAACAGAGCACAGATACGCAGTATTTT
v_call: TRBV18
clone_size: NA
d_call: NA
j_call: TRBJ2-3

cdr3_aa: CASSSLAGHQETQYF
cdr3_nt: TGTGCCAGCAGCTCCCTAGCGGGACACCAAGAGACCCAGTACTTC
v_call: TRBV11-2
clone_size: NA
d_call: TRBD2
j_call: TRBJ2-5

cdr3_aa: CSVVSGTDTQYF
cdr3_nt: TGCAGCGTTGTTTCTGGCACAGATACGCAGTATTTT
v_call: TRBV29-1
clone_size: NA
d_call: NA
j_call: TRBJ2-3

cdr3_aa: CASSPLRGIQYF
cdr3_nt: TGTGCCAGCAGCCCTCTAAGGGGCATTCAGTACTTC
v_call: TRBV6-2/TRBV6-3
clone_size: once
d_call: NA
j_call: TRBJ2-4

cdr3_aa: CASRDAGASGNTIYF
cdr3_nt: TGTGCCAGCAGGGATGCGGGGGCTTCTGGAAACACCATATATTTT
v_call: TRBV25-1
clone_size: NA
d_call: NA
j_call: TRBJ1-3

cdr3_aa: CAISVDGGAYEQFF
cdr3_nt: TGTGCCATCAGTGTTGACGGGGGGGCCTATGAGCAGTTCTTC
v_call: TRBV10-3
clone_size: NA
d_call: TRBD2
j_call: TRBJ2-1

cdr3_aa: CASSERAKVSPLHF
cdr3_nt: TGTGCCAGCAGTGAGCGGGCGAAGGTTTCACCCCTCCACTTT
v_call: TRBV2
clone_size: once
d_call: NA
j_call: TRBJ1-6

cdr3_aa: CASSLHGTEETQYF
cdr3_nt: TGCGCCAGCAGCTTACACGGGACAGAAGAGACCCAGTACTTC
v_call: TRBV5-1
clone_size: NA
d_call: TRBD1
j_call: TRBJ2-5

cdr3_aa: CASSQDLRGMRSPLHF
cdr3_nt: TGCGCCAGCAGCCAAGATCTTCGGGGGATGAGATCACCCCTCCACTTT
v_call: TRBV4-3
clone_size: NA
d_call: NA
j_call: TRBJ1-6

cdr3_aa: CASQLAGYEEQFF
cdr3_nt: TGTGCCAGCCAACTAGCGGGGTATGAAGAGCAGTTCTTC
v_call: TRBV19
clone_size: NA
d_call: TRBD2
j_call: TRBJ2-1

cdr3_aa: CASRAGTSGGRSTDTQYF
cdr3_nt: TGTGCCAGCAGAGCCGGGACTAGCGGGGGCCGCAGCACAGATACGCAGTATTTT
v_call: TRBV7-9
clone_size: NA
d_call: TRBD2
j_call: TRBJ2-3

cdr3_aa: CASSPQVRGGADTEAFF
cdr3_nt: TGTGCCAGCAGCCCGCAGGTTCGGGGGGGTGCTGACACTGAAGCTTTCTTT
v_call: TRBV7-9
clone_size: NA
d_call: NA
j_call: TRBJ1-1

cdr3_aa: CASSSAGGLGGYTF
cdr3_nt: TGTGCCAGCAGTTCCGCAGGGGGCCTAGGAGGCTACACCTTC
v_call: TRBV6-5
clone_size: NA
d_call: TRBD1
j_call: TRBJ1-2

cdr3_aa: CAISESPDRATEAFF
cdr3_nt: TGTGCCATCAGTGAGTCGCCGGACAGGGCTACTGAAGCTTTCTTT
v_call: TRBV10-3
clone_size: NA
d_call: TRBD1
j_call: TRBJ1-1

cdr3_aa: CASSLQTAPTNEKLFF
cdr3_nt: TGTGCCAGCAGCTTGCAGACAGCCCCAACTAATGAAAAACTGTTTTTT
v_call: TRBV7-9
clone_size: once
d_call: NA
j_call: TRBJ1-4

cdr3_aa: CASSQDYAGSGNTIYF
cdr3_nt: TGTGCCAGCAGCCAAGATTATGCAGGCTCTGGAAACACCATATATTTT
v_call: TRBV3-1/TRBV3-2
clone_size: NA
d_call: NA
j_call: TRBJ1-3

cdr3_aa: CASSLRAEKLFF
cdr3_nt: TGTGCCAGCAGCCTACGAGCTGAAAAACTGTTTTTT
v_call: TRBV5-6
clone_size: NA
d_call: NA
j_call: TRBJ1-4

cdr3_aa: CASKRSGETEAFF
cdr3_nt: TGTGCCAGCAAAAGGTCGGGTGAAACTGAAGCTTTCTTT
v_call: TRBV6-5
clone_size: NA
d_call: NA
j_call: TRBJ1-1

cdr3_aa: CAWRYRDRGNTEAFF
cdr3_nt: TGTGCCTGGAGGTACCGGGACAGGGGGAACACTGAAGCTTTCTTT
v_call: TRBV30
clone_size: NA
d_call: TRBD1
j_call: TRBJ1-1

cdr3_aa: CASSEGTSVTYEQYF
cdr3_nt: TGTGCCAGCAGTGAAGGGACTAGCGTCACCTACGAGCAGTACTTC
v_call: TRBV6-1
clone_size: NA
d_call: TRBD2
j_call: TRBJ2-7

cdr3_aa: CASSMSRGGRTDTQYF
cdr3_nt: TGTGCCAGTAGTATGTCGAGGGGGGGAAGGACAGATACGCAGTATTTT
v_call: TRBV19
clone_size: NA
d_call: NA
j_call: TRBJ2-3

cdr3_aa: CASSPSYEQYF
cdr3_nt: TGTGCCAGCAGCCCTTCCTACGAGCAGTACTTC
v_call: TRBV12-3/TRBV12-4
clone_size: NA
d_call: NA
j_call: TRBJ2-7

cdr3_aa: CASSPRQRQYF
cdr3_nt: TGTGCCAGCAGCCCTCGACAGAGGCAGTACTTC
v_call: TRBV11-2
clone_size: NA
d_call: NA
j_call: TRBJ2-7

cdr3_aa: CASSQGDRAFF
cdr3_nt: TGTGCCAGCAGCCAAGGGGACAGGGCTTTCTTC
v_call: TRBV3-1/TRBV3-2
clone_size: NA
d_call: TRBD1
j_call: TRBJ2-1

cdr3_aa: CASSVGLNEQFF
cdr3_nt: TGTGCCAGCAGCGTCGGACTCAATGAGCAGTTCTTC
v_call: TRBV9
clone_size: once
d_call: NA
j_call: TRBJ2-1

cdr3_aa: CASSRGGDYGYTF
cdr3_nt: TGTGCCAGCAGTAGGGGGGGAGACTATGGCTACACCTTC
v_call: TRBV6-5
clone_size: NA
d_call: NA
j_call: TRBJ1-2

cdr3_aa: CASSQQTVNTGELFF
cdr3_nt: TGTGCCAGCAGCCAACAGACTGTGAACACCGGGGAGCTGTTTTTT
v_call: TRBV4-2
clone_size: NA
d_call: NA
j_call: TRBJ2-2

cdr3_aa: CASRAESSYEQYF
cdr3_nt: TGTGCCAGCCGAGCGGAAAGCTCCTACGAGCAGTACTTC
v_call: TRBV6-5
clone_size: few
d_call: NA
j_call: TRBJ2-7

cdr3_aa: CASSLRPPLGAGDEQFF
cdr3_nt: TGCGCCAGCAGCTTGAGACCCCCGCTAGGGGCTGGGGATGAGCAGTTCTTC
v_call: TRBV5-1
clone_size: NA
d_call: NA
j_call: TRBJ2-1

cdr3_aa: CASSLVVSGASGNTIYF
cdr3_nt: TGTGCCAGCAGCTTAGTAGTGTCGGGAGCCTCTGGAAACACCATATATTTT
v_call: TRBV7-9
clone_size: NA
d_call: NA
j_call: TRBJ1-3

cdr3_aa: CASSDPRDYLPNTGELFF
cdr3_nt: TGTGCCAGCAGCGACCCACGGGACTACCTTCCGAACACCGGGGAGCTGTTTTTT
v_call: TRBV9
clone_size: NA
d_call: TRBD2
j_call: TRBJ2-2

cdr3_aa: CAWSDGYTIYF
cdr3_nt: TGTGCCTGGAGTGACGGGTACACCATATATTTT
v_call: TRBV30
clone_size: NA
d_call: NA
j_call: TRBJ1-3

cdr3_aa: CASSQDRQGDF
cdr3_nt: TGTGCCAGCAGCCAAGACAGGCAAGGCGACTTC
v_call: TRBV3-1/TRBV3-2
clone_size: NA
d_call: NA
j_call: TRBJ2-7

cdr3_aa: CASSTGLSSYNEQFF
cdr3_nt: TGTGCCAGCAGCACGGGGTTGAGCTCCTACAATGAGCAGTTCTTC
v_call: TRBV7-9
clone_size: NA
d_call: NA
j_call: TRBJ2-1

cdr3_aa: CASSQNMNTEAFF
cdr3_nt: TGTGCCAGCAGTCAGAACATGAACACTGAAGCTTTCTTT
v_call: TRBV12-3/TRBV12-4
clone_size: few
d_call: NA
j_call: TRBJ1-1

cdr3_aa: CASSLGQGSSAFF
cdr3_nt: TGCGCCAGCAGCTTGGGGCAGGGCTCATCAGCTTTCTTT
v_call: TRBV5-1
clone_size: NA
d_call: NA
j_call: TRBJ1-1

cdr3_aa: CASSTKNTEAFF
cdr3_nt: TGCGCCAGCAGTACTAAGAACACTGAAGCTTTCTTT
v_call: TRBV10-1
clone_size: few
d_call: NA
j_call: TRBJ1-1

cdr3_aa: CASSPGLAGARPQYF
cdr3_nt: TGTGCCAGCAGCCCGGGACTAGCGGGGGCTCGGCCGCAGTATTTT
v_call: TRBV6-2/TRBV6-3
clone_size: NA
d_call: TRBD2
j_call: TRBJ2-3

cdr3_aa: CAWSAPGGYGEKLFF
cdr3_nt: TGTGCCTGGAGTGCCCCAGGGGGCTATGGTGAAAAACTGTTTTTT
v_call: TRBV30
clone_size: NA
d_call: TRBD1
j_call: TRBJ1-4